The entry that follows covers one T cell receptor beta chain sequence. TCRdb analysed the 5' RACE reads with MiXCR anew, one entry per CDR3 protein. The sample records 50,000 to 75,000 distinct CDR3 sequences, approximately 23% being singletons. Germline CDR1 KGHSH, CDR2 LQKENI. The CDR3 runs 15 residues. Trimming left V 3 bases short and J 2 bases short, with 13 bases between. The sample comprised memory CD4+ T cells sorted from a lymph node. The subset: memory CD4+ T cells, CD4+CD45RO+CD25-. The chain employs TRBV18 and TRBJ1-1, with D maybe TRBD1 (6 bases). The sequence was obtained from a female donor with breast cancer. Here the CDR3 reads CASSPGGGRNTEAFF. The CDR3 DNA follows: TGTGCCAGCTCACCCGGGGGGGGGCGAAACACTGAAGCTTTCTTT.